The 12 T cell receptor beta chains listed next were all sequenced from one sample in a study of identical twins. TCRdb independently ran MiXCR on the 5' RACE reads; one entry per CDR3 protein. The table records some 710,000 distinct CDR3 sequences, over 5% of them present only once. Sample: naive T cells sorted from blood. The receptor set was obtained from a man between 18 and 29 years old in good health.

This clonotype was recorded at least ten times. The rearrangement joins TRBV7-8 to TRBJ2-2; D possibly corresponds to TRBD1 (5 bases). Germline CDR1 and CDR2: SGHVS and FQNEAQ. V gave up 1 base and J gave up 7 bases, with 13 bases separating them. The CDR3 covers 15 residues. DNA for the CDR3: TGTGCCAGCAGCTTAGAGGGGCGCGTTCACGGGGAGCTGTTTTTT. Translated: CASSLEGRVHGELFF.

This clonotype has a count of ten or more. The chain has TRBV12-3 or TRBV12-4 and TRBJ2-1, with a weak D call TRBD2 (5 bases). The V end was cut by 6 bases, the J end by 6 bases, with 18 bases between. The CDR3 sequence is 15 residues long. The CDR3 nucleotides read TGTGCCAGCAGGGTAGCGTCCCCCCGGGGCAATGAGCAGTTCTTC. It translates to CASRVASPRGNEQFF.

This clonotype came up many times. V usage is TRBV12-3 or TRBV12-4 and J usage is TRBJ2-5, with D possibly matching TRBD1 (6 bases). The CDR3 loop spans 13 amino acids. Trimming took 5 bases from V and 4 from J, leaving 11 bases between them. The CDR3 bases are TGTGCCAGCAGTGGACAGATCGGAGAGACCCAGTACTTC. This encodes CASSGQIGETQYF.

This clonotype was found many times. CDR3 in DNA: TGTGCCAGCAGCTTAGTAGCGGGAGTAGGAGAGACCCAGTACTTC. Translated, it gives CASSLVAGVGETQYF. The rearrangement joins TRBV11-1 to TRBJ2-5; 9 bases match TRBD2. V lost 1 base, J lost 4 bases, and 4 bases stayed unmatched. This CDR3 region has 15 residues. Germline lookup yields CDR1 SGHAT and CDR2 FQDESV (reference sequence).

The chain couples TRBV2 to TRBJ1-1; no reliable D call. Trimming took 9 bases from V and 0 from J, leaving 8 bases between them. CDR3 length equals 12 residues. Germline loops: CDR1 SNHLY, CDR2 FYNNEI. In DNA, the CDR3 is TGTGCCAGGCACATGATGAACACTGAAGCTTTCTTT. Translation gives CARHMMNTEAFF.

This clonotype was counted at least ten times. This chain links TRBV4-2 with TRBJ1-1; D gene ambiguous. Trimming removed 3 bases at V and 3 bases at J, with 11 bases between. The CDR3 length is 14 residues. Germline loops: CDR1 LGHNA, CDR2 YNFKEQ. The CDR3 region is CASSHGGSDTEAFF. Written as DNA, the CDR3 is TGTGCCAGCAGCCACGGAGGGTCGGACACTGAAGCTTTCTTT.

The chain employs TRBV7-3 and TRBJ2-1, with D possibly being TRBD1 or TRBD2 (6 bases each). V lost 5 bases and J 12 bases, leaving 20 bases between the germline ends. The CDR3 contains 14 residues. Germline CDR1 reads SGHTA; CDR2 reads FQGTGA. The CDR3 reads CASSQSGGQTTQFF. The CDR3 coding sequence is TGTGCCAGCAGCCAATCCGGGGGACAAACAACGCAGTTCTTC.

This clonotype was counted at least ten times. This chain uses TRBV29-1 with TRBJ2-5; D remains ambiguous. V was shortened by 2 bases and J by 5 bases, with 15 bases between the two germline ends. The CDR3 covers 14 residues. Per germline, CDR1 SQVTM and CDR2 ANQGSEA. CDR3 amino acids: CSVEYGRGGETQYF. The CDR3 DNA is TGCAGCGTTGAATACGGGCGAGGTGGGGAGACCCAGTACTTC. Full variable domain (outside the CDR3, taken from reference TRBV29-1 and TRBJ2-5): SAVISQKPSRDICQRGTSLTIQCQVDSQVTMMFWYRQQPGQSLTLIATANQGSEATYESGFVIDKFPISRPNLTFSTLTVSNMSPEDSSIYLCSVEYGRGGETQYFGPGTRLLVL.

This clonotype was seen only once. With a much larger clone just one base away, this may be a read error. J is TRBJ2-1 and V is TRBV6-1; tentatively, D is TRBD1 or TRBD2 (5 bases each). The CDR3 is made up of 13 amino acids. CDR1 is MNHNS and CDR2 is SASEGT in the germline V gene. Trimming removed 5 bases from V and 14 bases from J, with 19 bases in between. CDR3 loop: CASSPRGQGEEFF. DNA of the CDR3: TGTGCCAGCAGTCCCAGAGGGCAGGGAGAGGAGTTCTTC.

This clonotype has a handful of counts. This rearrangement joins TRBV21-1 to TRBJ2-7; TRBD1, as called in the table, went unchecked against the DNA. TRBV21-1 is classified as a pseudogene. CDR3 length: 13 amino acids. The CDR3 sequence is CASRGQGDDEQYV. Written as DNA, the CDR3 is TGTGCCAGCAGGGGACAGGGGGATGACGAGCAGTACGTC.

This clonotype turned up a few times. The chain combines TRBV30 with TRBJ2-1; 9 nucleotides agree with TRBD1. CDR3 length: 13 residues. V shed 7 bases, J shed 3 bases, and the junction held 4 bases outside the gene matches. CDR1 and CDR2 (germline): GTSNPN, SVGIG (reference sequence). The CDR3: CASRDRDYNEQFF. CDR3 bases: TGTGCCTCCCGGGACAGGGACTACAATGAGCAGTTCTTC.

This clonotype was seen a few times. The gene calls are TRBV29-1 and TRBJ1-5; D ambiguous. The germline V gene encodes CDR1 SQVTM and CDR2 ANQGSEA. V gave up 5 bases and J gave up 2 bases, with 13 bases separating them. This CDR3 contains 14 residues. CDR3 loop: CSVSQAGGNQPQHF. DNA for the CDR3: TGCAGCGTTTCCCAAGCCGGGGGCAATCAGCCCCAGCATTTT.